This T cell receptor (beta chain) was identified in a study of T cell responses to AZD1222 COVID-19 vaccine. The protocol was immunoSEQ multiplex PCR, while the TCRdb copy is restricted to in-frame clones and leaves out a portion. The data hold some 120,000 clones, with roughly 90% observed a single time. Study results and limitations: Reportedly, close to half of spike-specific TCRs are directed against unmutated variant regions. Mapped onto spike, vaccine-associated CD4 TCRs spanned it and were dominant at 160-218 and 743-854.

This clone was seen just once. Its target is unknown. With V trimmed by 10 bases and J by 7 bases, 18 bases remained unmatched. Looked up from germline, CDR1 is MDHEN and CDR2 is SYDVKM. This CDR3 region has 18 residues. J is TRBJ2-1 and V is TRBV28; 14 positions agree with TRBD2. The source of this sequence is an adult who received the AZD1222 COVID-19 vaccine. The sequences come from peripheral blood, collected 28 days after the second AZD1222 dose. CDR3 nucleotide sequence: TGTGCCACCCAGGATTTGTTTAGACTAGCGGGAGGGAGGAATGAGCAGTTCTTC. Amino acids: CATQDLFRLAGGRNEQFF.